Following are 17 T cell receptor beta chains from one sample sequenced in a study of cytomegalovirus exposure and HLA in healthy donors (dated by TCRdb to about 2017). Libraries were built with the immunoSEQ multiplex PCR assay. For the multiplex PCR, a mixture combining 60 forward primers for TCR Vbeta segments and 13 reverse primers for TCR Jbeta segments was used. The table comes from immuneACCESS by way of TCRdb, which keeps in-frame sequences with V and J called. Part of the clones is missing from these tables; in studies checked, under half for an unresolved V gene and the rest for unknown reasons. Present in this sample are about 120,000 clones, over 60% of which were seen just once. Of the sample, approximately 3.6% is held by the ten largest clones. Material: PBMCs. All receptors come from a man aged 25-40 years in good health and CMV-seronegative.

Concerning this clone itself: This specimen includes other DNA sequences encoding the same CDR3. This chain connects TRBV5-6 to TRBJ1-4; 7 positions match TRBD1. V lost 0 bases and J lost 8; bases outside the gene matches: 10. The length of the CDR3 is 16 residues. From germline, CDR1 is SGHDT and CDR2 YYEEEE. CDR3 DNA sequence: TGTGCCAGCAGCTTGGCCCCAGGGGGGAGCGGGGAAAAACTGTTTTTT. Protein product: CASSLAPGGSGEKLFF.

This chain links TRBV7-9 with TRBJ2-5; TRBD1 agrees at 11 bases. Germline CDR1 reads SEHNR; CDR2 reads FQNEAQ (reference sequence). The trim removed 5 bases at V and 2 bases at J, leaving 13 bases unmatched. The CDR3 is made up of 18 amino acids. The CDR3 here is CASSIGQGAPRLQETQYF. In DNA form, the CDR3 reads TGTGCCAGCAGCATCGGACAGGGGGCACCCAGACTTCAAGAGACCCAGTACTTC.

The V and J genes are TRBV2 and TRBJ1-1; D might be TRBD1 (5 bases). This CDR3 is built from 13 residues. In germline, CDR1 is SNHLY, CDR2 FYNNEI. Trimming took off 6 bases at V and 1 base at J, with 9 bases between the two ends. DNA for the CDR3: TGTGCCAGCAGAGGGACTCCGAACACTGAAGCTTTCTTT. Translated: CASRGTPNTEAFF.

The chain employs TRBV14 and TRBJ1-6; the match to TRBD1 covers 8 bases. Germline CDR1 and CDR2: SGHDN and FVKESK. The CDR3 is 12 amino acids. V trimming: 3 bases; J trimming: 15 bases; junction bases outside the gene matches: 4. The CDR3 DNA reads TGTGCCAGCAGCCACCAGGGACAGGTCCTCCACTTT. It codes for CASSHQGQVLHF.

In regard to this clone: Within the sample, other DNA sequences also encode this same CDR3. V gene TRBV9 combines with J gene TRBJ2-7; possible D gene TRBD1, 7 bases. V shed 0 bases and J shed 4 bases, with 11 bases lying between them. The CDR3 length is 14 residues. Germline assignment: CDR1 SGDLS and CDR2 YYNGEE. The chain's CDR3 is CASSVAAGGYEQYF. CDR3 nucleotides: TGTGCCAGCAGCGTAGCGGCAGGGGGGTACGAGCAGTACTTC.

This rearrangement joins TRBV6-6 to TRBJ2-5, with a possible D match to TRBD1 (5 bases). The CDR3 sequence is 13 residues long. Germline CDR1 MNHNY, CDR2 SVGAGI (reference sequence). The V end lost 6 bases, the J end lost 4 bases, and 12 bases lay between the germline ends. The CDR3 region has the DNA TGTGCCAGCAGAAGCAGGGAAGGAGAGACCCAGTACTTC. Residues: CASRSREGETQYF.

There are a few counts of this clone. The CDR3 spells CASTDRDLYGYTF. The CDR3 DNA reads TGTGCCAGCACAGACAGGGACCTCTATGGCTACACCTTC. V and J are TRBV6-6 and TRBJ1-2, with TRBD1 matching over 7 bases. CDR3 size: 13 residues. V lost 7 bases to trimming and J lost 4 bases; unmatched junction nucleotides: 6. Germline V CDR1 and CDR2: MNHNY, SVGAGI (reference sequence).

This chain joins TRBV5-1 and TRBJ2-3, with TRBD2 matching 9 bases. Per germline, CDR1 SGHRS and CDR2 YFSETQ. CDR3 length: 16 residues. The trim removed 5 bases at V and 7 bases at J, leaving 14 bases unmatched. Here the CDR3 reads CASRRNLARGGNTQYF. As DNA, the CDR3 is TGCGCCAGCAGGAGGAACCTTGCGCGGGGGGGGAATACGCAGTATTTT.

The chain joins TRBV7-3 to TRBJ2-7; maybe TRBD1 (8 bases). This CDR3 region has 14 residues. Germline loops: CDR1 SGHTA, CDR2 FQGTGA. The V end was cut by 5 bases, the J end by 7 bases, with 18 bases between. The CDR3 loop is CASSPQGAGDEQYF. CDR3 nucleotide sequence: TGTGCCAGCAGCCCCCAGGGGGCGGGGGATGAGCAGTACTTC.

This clone came up once. The V and J genes are TRBV28 and TRBJ1-4, with D perhaps TRBD1 (6 bases). The CDR3 length is 15 residues. The V gene lost 2 bases and the J gene lost 4 bases, with 11 bases spanning the gap. CDR1 is MDHEN, CDR2 SYDVKM, per germline. The CDR3 DNA reads as TGTGCCAGCAGTTTAGGGGGGGGCCTTAATGAAAAACTGTTTTTT. Translated, it gives CASSLGGGLNEKLFF.

This chain uses TRBV5-4 with TRBJ2-7; tentatively, D is TRBD1 (5 bases). From germline, CDR1 is SGHNT and CDR2 YYREEE (reference sequence). The V end was cut by 0 bases, the J end by 5 bases, with 12 bases between. The CDR3 totals 14 residues. CDR3 residues: CASSLASREHEQYF. The CDR3 bases are TGTGCCAGCAGCTTGGCCTCCAGGGAACACGAGCAGTACTTC.

The chain is built from TRBV30 and TRBJ1-1; possible D gene TRBD1, 5 bases. The CDR3 sequence is 13 residues long. The V end lost 3 bases, the J end lost 5 bases, and 13 bases lay between the germline ends. The germline CDR1 and CDR2 sequences are GTSNPN and SVGIG (reference sequence). CDR3 loop: CAWSRVGGTEAFF. The CDR3 DNA follows: TGTGCCTGGAGCCGCGTGGGGGGAACTGAAGCTTTCTTT.

The V gene is TRBV9, the J gene TRBJ2-1; TRBD2 aligns across 12 bases. CDR3 size: 15 residues. V dropped 0 bases and J dropped 10; count of bases not matched to a gene: 5. Germline loops: CDR1 SGDLS, CDR2 YYNGEE. The CDR3 protein is CASSVASGGAGEQFF. The CDR3, as DNA: TGTGCCAGCAGCGTAGCTAGCGGGGGGGCAGGGGAGCAGTTCTTC.

The V and J genes are TRBV18 and TRBJ1-2; 7 nucleotides align to TRBD1. The germline V gene has CDR1 KGHSH and CDR2 LQKENI. V lost 2 bases and J lost 0; bases outside the gene matches: 3. The CDR3 has 15 amino acids. CDR3 loop: CASSPGTASNYGYTF. The CDR3 bases are TGTGCCAGCTCACCAGGGACAGCCTCTAACTATGGCTACACCTTC.

Only a few counts were recorded for this clone. Here the CDR3 reads CASSARVPSGYTF. Here the CDR3 DNA reads TGTGCCAGCAGCGCCCGGGTCCCCTCTGGCTACACCTTC. The chain has TRBV27 and TRBJ1-2; the D is unclear. This CDR3 is built from 13 residues. Trimming removed 6 bases at V and 7 bases at J, with 15 bases between. CDR1 is MNHEY, CDR2 SMNVEV, per germline (reference sequence).

The rearrangement uses TRBV7-8 and TRBJ2-7; 8 bases fit TRBD2. CDR1 and CDR2 from the germline V gene are SGHVS and FQNEAQ. Trimming took 1 base from V and 0 from J; bases not matched to a gene: 8. CDR3 length equals 17 residues. CDR3 region: CASSLGGTSGFSYEQYF. In nucleotides, the CDR3 is TGTGCCAGCAGCTTAGGAGGAACTAGCGGCTTCTCCTACGAGCAGTACTTC. Complete variable domain (other parts from reference TRBV7-8 and TRBJ2-7): GAGVSQSPRYKVAKRGQDVALRCDPISGHVSLFWYQQALGQGPEFLTYFQNEAQLDKSGLPSDRFFAERPEGSVSTLKIQRTQQEDSAVYLCASSLGGTSGFSYEQYFGPGTRLTVT.

V is TRBV9 and J is TRBJ1-3, with no clear D. CDR3 size: 13 residues. Germline assignment: CDR1 SGDLS and CDR2 YYNGEE. Trimming removed 3 bases at V and 9 bases at J, with 13 bases between. CDR3 sequence (DNA): TGTGCCAGCAGCGGTGGGCCGCTACGCACCATATATTTT. Translating gives CASSGGPLRTIYF. Full variable domain (outside the CDR3, taken from reference TRBV9 and TRBJ1-3): DSGVTQTPKHLITATGQRVTLRCSPRSGDLSVYWYQQSLDQGLQFLIQYYNGEERAKGNILERFSAQQFPDLHSELNLSSLELGDSALYFCASSGGPLRTIYFGEGSWLTVV.